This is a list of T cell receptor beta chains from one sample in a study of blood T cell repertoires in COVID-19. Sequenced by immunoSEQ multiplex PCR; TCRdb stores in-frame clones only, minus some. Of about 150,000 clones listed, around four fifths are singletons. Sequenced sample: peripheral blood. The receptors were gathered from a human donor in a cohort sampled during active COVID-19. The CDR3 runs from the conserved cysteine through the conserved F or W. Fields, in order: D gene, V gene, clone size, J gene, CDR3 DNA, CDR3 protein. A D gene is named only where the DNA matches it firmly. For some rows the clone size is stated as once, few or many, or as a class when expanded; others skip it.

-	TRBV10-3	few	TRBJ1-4	TGTGCCATCAGTGAACAGCCTAATGAAAAACTGTTTTTT	CAISEQPNEKLFF
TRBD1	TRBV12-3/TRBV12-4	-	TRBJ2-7	TGTGCCAGCTCCCTGGGACAGCGAGCGGAGCAGTACTTC	CASSLGQRAEQYF
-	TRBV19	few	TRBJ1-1	TGTGCCAGTAGTCGGAGGTCAGGAGGGAACACTGAAGCTTTCTTT	CASSRRSGGNTEAFF
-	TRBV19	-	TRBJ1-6	TGTGCCAGTAGTATGACAGCCCATAATTCACCCCTCCACTTT	CASSMTAHNSPLHF
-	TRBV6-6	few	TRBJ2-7	TGTGCCAGCAGTACGACAGCTACCTACGAGCAGTACTTC	CASSTTATYEQYF
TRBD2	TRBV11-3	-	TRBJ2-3	TGTGCGTGGCGGGTAGCGGGGACAGATACGCAGTATTTT	CAWRVAGTDTQYF
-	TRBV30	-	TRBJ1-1	TGTGCCTGGACGGGGGGCTGGACTGAAGCTTTCTTT	CAWTGGWTEAFF
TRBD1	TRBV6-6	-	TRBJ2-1	TGTGCCAGCAGGGAGAGAGGGGGCGGCCACTACAATGAGCAGTTCTTC	CASRERGGGHYNEQFF
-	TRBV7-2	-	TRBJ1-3	TGTGCCAGCAGCTTAGACCCCTCCTTTCCGTCCGGTGGAAACACCATATATTTT	CASSLDPSFPSGGNTIYF
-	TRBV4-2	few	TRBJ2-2	TGTGCCAGCAGCCAAGAGCCCTATCTGCCAATCGGGGAGCTGTTTTTT	CASSQEPYLPIGELFF
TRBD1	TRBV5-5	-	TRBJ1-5	TGTGCCAGCAGCTATTGGACAGGGGGATTCAATCAGCCCCAGCATTTT	CASSYWTGGFNQPQHF
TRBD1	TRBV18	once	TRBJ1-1	TGTGCCAGCTCACCACCGGGACAGGGGCAGGTCACTGAAGCTTTCTTT	CASSPPGQGQVTEAFF
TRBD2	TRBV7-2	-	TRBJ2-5	TGTGCCAGCAGCGGGACTAGCGACCTACAAGAGACCCAGTACTTC	CASSGTSDLQETQYF
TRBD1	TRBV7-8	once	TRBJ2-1	TGTGCCAGCAGCTCACTACAGGGGAACAATGAGCAGTTCTTC	CASSSLQGNNEQFF
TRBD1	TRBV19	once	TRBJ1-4	TGTGCCAGTAGTTGGGGGACAGATGTAACTAATGAAAAACTGTTTTTT	CASSWGTDVTNEKLFF
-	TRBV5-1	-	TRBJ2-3	TGCGCCAGCAGCTTAACAGGGACCACAGATACGCAGTATTTT	CASSLTGTTDTQYF
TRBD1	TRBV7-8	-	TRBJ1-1	TGTGCCAGCAGCCGGACAGGGGATGAAGCTTTCTTT	CASSRTGDEAFF
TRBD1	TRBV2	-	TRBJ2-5	TGTGCCAGCAGTGACGGACAGGGGGAGACCCAGTACTTC	CASSDGQGETQYF
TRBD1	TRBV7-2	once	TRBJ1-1	TGTGCCAGCAGCTTCTGGGACAGGGTGACTGAAGCTTTCTTT	CASSFWDRVTEAFF
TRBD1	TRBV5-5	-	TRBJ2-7	TGTGCCAGCAGCTTGGCGACAGGGGGAATCTACGAGCAGTACTTC	CASSLATGGIYEQYF
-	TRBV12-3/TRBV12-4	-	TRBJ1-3	TGTGCCAGCACCCCACGGGGGAACACCATATATTTT	CASTPRGNTIYF
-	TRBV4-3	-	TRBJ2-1	TGCGCCAGCAGCCAAGAATTTAGCCAGTATCCCAATGAGCAGTTCTTC	CASSQEFSQYPNEQFF
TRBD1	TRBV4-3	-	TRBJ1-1	TGCGCCAGCAGCCAAGATGTACGGGACAGGGGCTCTGAGACTGAAGCTTTCTTT	CASSQDVRDRGSETEAFF
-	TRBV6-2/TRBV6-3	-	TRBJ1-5	TGTGCCAGCAGCCACAGGAGGGCAGATCTTAGCAATCAGCCCCAGCATTTT	CASSHRRADLSNQPQHF
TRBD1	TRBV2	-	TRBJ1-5	TGTGCCAGCGTGGGTAACAGGGGGAAGGTCAATCAGCCCCAGCATTTT	CASVGNRGKVNQPQHF
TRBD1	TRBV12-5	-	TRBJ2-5	TGTGCTAGTGGTTCGGGGACGGCAGGGGGTGAGACCCAGTACTTC	CASGSGTAGGETQYF
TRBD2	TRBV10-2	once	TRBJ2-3	TGCGCCAGCAGTGAGTCATCCACTAGCGGGGGAGCCACAGATACGCAGTATTTT	CASSESSTSGGATDTQYF
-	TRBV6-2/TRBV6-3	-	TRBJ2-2	TGTGCCAGCAGTTACATCAAGACATTGGGTACCGGGGAGCTGTTTTTT	CASSYIKTLGTGELFF
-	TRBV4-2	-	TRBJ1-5	TGTGCCAGCAGTCCAAATTTGGCAAGCAATCAGCCCCAGCATTTT	CASSPNLASNQPQHF
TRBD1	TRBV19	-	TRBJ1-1	TGTGCCAGTAGTACCACCCGACAGGGGGCCGTTGGAGCTTTCTTT	CASSTTRQGAVGAFF
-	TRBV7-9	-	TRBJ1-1	TGTGCCAGCAGCAGGGATTCTTACACTGAAGCTTTCTTT	CASSRDSYTEAFF
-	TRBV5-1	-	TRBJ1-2	TGCGCCAGCAGCTTGGGGGCGGCTGGAGGCTATGGCTACACCTTC	CASSLGAAGGYGYTF